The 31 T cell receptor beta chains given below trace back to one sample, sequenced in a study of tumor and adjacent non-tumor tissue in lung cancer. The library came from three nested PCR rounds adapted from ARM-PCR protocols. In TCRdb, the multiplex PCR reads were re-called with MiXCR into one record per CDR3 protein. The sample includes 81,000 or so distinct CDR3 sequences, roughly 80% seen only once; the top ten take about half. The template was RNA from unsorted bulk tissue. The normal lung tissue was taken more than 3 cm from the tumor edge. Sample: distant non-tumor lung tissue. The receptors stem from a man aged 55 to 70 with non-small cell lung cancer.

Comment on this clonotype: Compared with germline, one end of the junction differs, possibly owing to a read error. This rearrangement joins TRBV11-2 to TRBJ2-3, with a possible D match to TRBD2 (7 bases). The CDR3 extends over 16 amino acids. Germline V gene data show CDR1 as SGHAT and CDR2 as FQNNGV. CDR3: CAGRGGAGLRTDTQYF. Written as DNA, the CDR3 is TGTGCCGGCAGGGGAGGGGCGGGGCTCAGGACAGATACGCAATATTTT.

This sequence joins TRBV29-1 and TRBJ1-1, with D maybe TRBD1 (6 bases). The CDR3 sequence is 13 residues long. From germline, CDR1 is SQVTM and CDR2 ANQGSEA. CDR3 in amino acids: CNMRIQGNTEAFF. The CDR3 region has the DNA TGCAACATGCGGATACAGGGGAACACTGAAGCTTTCTTT.

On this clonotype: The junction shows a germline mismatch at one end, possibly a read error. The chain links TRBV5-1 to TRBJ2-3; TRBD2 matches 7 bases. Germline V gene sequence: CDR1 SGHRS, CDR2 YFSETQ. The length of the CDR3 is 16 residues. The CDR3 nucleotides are TGCGTCAGCAGCTTGGGGGGGACGCATGGCACAGATACACAGTATTTT. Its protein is CVSSLGGTHGTDTQYF.

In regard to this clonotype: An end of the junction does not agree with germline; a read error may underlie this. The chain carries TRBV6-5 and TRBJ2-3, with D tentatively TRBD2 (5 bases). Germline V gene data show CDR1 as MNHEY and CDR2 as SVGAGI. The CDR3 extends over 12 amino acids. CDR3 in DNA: TGTGCCAGTAGCGTAGGCACAGATGCGCAGTATTTT. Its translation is CASSVGTDAQYF.

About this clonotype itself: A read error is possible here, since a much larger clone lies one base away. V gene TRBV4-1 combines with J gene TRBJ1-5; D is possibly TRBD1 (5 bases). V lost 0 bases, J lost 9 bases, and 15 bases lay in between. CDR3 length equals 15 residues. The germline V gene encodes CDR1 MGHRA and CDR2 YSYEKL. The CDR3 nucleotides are TGCGCCAGCAGCCAAGATAGGATTGGGGACCGGCCCCAGCATTTT. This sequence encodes CASSQDRIGDRPQHF.

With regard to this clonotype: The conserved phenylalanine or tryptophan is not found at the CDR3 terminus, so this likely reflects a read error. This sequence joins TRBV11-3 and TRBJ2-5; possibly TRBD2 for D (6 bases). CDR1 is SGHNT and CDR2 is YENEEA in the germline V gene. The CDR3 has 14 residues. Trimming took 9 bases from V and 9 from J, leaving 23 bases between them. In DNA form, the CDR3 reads TGTGCCAGTCAACCGGTCACGGGACTTGGGGCCCAGTACTTA. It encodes CASQPVTGLGAQYL.

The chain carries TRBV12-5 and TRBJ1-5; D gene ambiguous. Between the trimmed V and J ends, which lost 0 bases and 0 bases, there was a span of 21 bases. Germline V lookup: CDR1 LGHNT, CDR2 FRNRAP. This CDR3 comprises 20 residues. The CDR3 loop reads CASGLVFGLSGKYSNQPQHF. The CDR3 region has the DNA TGTGCTAGTGGTTTGGTATTTGGACTAAGCGGCAAGTATAGCAATCAGCCCCAGCATTTT.

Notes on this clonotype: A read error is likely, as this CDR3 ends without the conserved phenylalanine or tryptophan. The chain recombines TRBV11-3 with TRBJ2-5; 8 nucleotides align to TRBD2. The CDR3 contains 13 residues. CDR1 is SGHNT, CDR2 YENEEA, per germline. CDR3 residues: CTSSFSGEETQYS. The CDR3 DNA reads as TGTACCAGCAGCTTTAGCGGGGAAGAGACCCAGTACTCC.

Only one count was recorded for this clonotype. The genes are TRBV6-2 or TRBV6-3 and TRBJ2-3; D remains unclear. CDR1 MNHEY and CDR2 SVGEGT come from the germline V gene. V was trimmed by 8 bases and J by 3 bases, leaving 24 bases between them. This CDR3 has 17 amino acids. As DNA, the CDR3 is TGTGCCAGCGGAGAAGGGCGCCTGAATCCAAAAACAGATACGCAGTATTTT. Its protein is CASGEGRLNPKTDTQYF.

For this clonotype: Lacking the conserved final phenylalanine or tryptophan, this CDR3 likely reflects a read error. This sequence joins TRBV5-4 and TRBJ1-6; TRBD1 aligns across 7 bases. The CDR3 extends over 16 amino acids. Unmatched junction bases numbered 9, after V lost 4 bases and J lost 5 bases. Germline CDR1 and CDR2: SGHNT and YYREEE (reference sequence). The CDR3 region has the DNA TGTGCCAGCAGCCCGGGACAGCGGGCGAATAATTCACCCCTCCACCTT. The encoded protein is CASSPGQRANNSPLHL.

CDR3 coding DNA: TGTGCCAGCAGCTGGACAGCAAGCACAGATACGCAGTATTTT. Encoded protein: CASSWTASTDTQYF. The chain couples TRBV11-2 to TRBJ2-3, with D possibly TRBD1 on 6 matching bases. The V gene's germline CDR1 is SGHAT and CDR2 FQNNGV. Trimming removed 4 bases from V and 0 bases from J, with 8 bases in between. The CDR3 consists of 14 residues.

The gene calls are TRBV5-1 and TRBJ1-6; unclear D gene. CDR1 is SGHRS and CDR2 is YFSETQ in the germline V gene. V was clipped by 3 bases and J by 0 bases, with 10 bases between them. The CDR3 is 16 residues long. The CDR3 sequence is CASSYKGSSYNSPLHF. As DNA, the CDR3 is TGCGCCAGCAGCTACAAGGGTAGCTCCTATAATTCACCCCTCCACTTT.

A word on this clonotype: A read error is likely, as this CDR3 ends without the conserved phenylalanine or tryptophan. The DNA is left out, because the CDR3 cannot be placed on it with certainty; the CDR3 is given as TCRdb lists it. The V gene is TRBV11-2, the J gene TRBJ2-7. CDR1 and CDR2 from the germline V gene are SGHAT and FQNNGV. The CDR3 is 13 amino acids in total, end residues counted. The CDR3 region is CAISLDTLYEKYS.

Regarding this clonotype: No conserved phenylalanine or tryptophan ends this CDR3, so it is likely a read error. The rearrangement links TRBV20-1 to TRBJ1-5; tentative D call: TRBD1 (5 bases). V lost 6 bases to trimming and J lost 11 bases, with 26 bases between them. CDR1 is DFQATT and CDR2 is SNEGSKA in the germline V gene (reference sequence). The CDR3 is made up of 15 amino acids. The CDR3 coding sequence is TGCAGTGCGCTCAGACTGGGGGAGGGCATAAAGGCCCAGCATTTA. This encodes CSALRLGEGIKAQHL.

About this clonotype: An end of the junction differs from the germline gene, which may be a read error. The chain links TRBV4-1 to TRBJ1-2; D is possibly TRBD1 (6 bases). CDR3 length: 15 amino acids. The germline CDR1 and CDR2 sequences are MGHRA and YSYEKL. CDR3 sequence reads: CTSRQESRGMGGYTF. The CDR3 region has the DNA TGTACCAGCAGACAGGAATCAAGGGGTATGGGAGGCTACACCTTC.

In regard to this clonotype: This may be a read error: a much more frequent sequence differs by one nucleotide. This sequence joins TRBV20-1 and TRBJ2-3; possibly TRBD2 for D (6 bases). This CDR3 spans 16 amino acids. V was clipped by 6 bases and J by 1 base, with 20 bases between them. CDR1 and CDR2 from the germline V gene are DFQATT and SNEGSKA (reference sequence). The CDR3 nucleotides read TGCAGTGCCGGGGGTACTACTGGCGGTCGCACAGATACGCAGTATTTT. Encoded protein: CSAGGTTGGRTDTQYF.

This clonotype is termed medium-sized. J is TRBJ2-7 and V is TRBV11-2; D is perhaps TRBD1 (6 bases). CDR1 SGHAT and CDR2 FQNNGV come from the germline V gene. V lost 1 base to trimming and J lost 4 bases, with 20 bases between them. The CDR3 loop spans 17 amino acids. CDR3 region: CASSLANRARGIYEQYF. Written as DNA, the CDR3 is TGTGCCAGCAGCTTAGCAAACAGGGCGAGGGGCATTTACGAGCAGTACTTC. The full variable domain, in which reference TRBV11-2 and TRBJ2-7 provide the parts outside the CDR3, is EAGVAQSPRYKIIEKRQSVAFWCNPISGHATLYWYQQILGQGPKLLIQFQNNGVVDDSQLPKDRFSAERLKGVDSTLKIQPAKLEDSAVYLCASSLANRARGIYEQYFGPGTRLTVT.

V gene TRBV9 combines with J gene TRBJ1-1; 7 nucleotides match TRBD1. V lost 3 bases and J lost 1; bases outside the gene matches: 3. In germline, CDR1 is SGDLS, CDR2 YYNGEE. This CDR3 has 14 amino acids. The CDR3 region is CASSAQGQNTEAFF. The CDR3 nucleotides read TGTGCCAGCAGCGCACAGGGGCAGAACACTGAAGCTTTCTTT.

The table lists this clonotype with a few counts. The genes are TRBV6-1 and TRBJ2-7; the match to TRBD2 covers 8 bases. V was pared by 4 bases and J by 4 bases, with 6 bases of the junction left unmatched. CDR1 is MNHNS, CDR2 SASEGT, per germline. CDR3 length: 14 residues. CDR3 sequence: CASSVREDGYEQYF. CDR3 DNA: TGTGCCAGCAGTGTGCGGGAGGACGGTTACGAGCAGTACTTC.

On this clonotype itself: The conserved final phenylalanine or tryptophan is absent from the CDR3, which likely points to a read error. The DNA for the CDR3 is TGTGCCAGAACCGACCGGACAGCCAGCAATGAGCAGTTCTTA. Translating it yields CARTDRTASNEQFL. V is TRBV6-2 or TRBV6-3 and J is TRBJ2-1; TRBD1 might be the D (6 bases). The germline V gene has CDR1 MNHEY and CDR2 SVGEGT. The CDR3 spans 14 residues. With 9 bases removed from V and 6 bases from J, the gap between germline ends came to 18 bases.

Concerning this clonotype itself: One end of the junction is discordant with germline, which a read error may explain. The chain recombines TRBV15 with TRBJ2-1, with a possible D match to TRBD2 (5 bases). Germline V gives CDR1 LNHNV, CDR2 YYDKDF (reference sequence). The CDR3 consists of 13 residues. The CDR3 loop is CATSLEVVNEQFF. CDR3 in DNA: TGTGCCACCAGCCTGGAGGTGGTGAATGAGCAATTCTTC.

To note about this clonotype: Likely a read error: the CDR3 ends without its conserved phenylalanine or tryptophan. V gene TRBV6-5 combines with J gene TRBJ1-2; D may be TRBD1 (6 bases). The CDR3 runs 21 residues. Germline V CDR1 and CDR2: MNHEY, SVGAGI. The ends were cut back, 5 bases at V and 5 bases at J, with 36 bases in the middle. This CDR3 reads CASSGVLDEGEQYVASYGYTY. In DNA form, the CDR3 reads TGTGCCAGCAGTGGAGTCTTAGACGAGGGGGAACAATACGTTGCGTCGTATGGCTACACCTAC.

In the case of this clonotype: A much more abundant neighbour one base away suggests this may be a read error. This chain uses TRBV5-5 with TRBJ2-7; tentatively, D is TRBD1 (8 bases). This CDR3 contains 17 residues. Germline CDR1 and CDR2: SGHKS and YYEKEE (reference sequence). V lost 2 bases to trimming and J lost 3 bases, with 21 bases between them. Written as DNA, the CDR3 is TGTGCCAGCAGCTTCAGGGGGGGCCAGGGGGCCAGCTACGAGCAGTACTTC. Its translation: CASSFRGGQGASYEQYF.

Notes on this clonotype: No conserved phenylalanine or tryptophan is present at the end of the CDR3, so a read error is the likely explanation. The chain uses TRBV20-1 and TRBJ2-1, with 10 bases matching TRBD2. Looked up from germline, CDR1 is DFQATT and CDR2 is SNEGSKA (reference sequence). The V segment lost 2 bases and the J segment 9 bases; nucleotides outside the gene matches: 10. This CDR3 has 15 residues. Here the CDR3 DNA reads TGCAGTGCTAGAATCACTAGCGGGACCGTAGGTGAGCAGTTCATC. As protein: CSARITSGTVGEQFI.

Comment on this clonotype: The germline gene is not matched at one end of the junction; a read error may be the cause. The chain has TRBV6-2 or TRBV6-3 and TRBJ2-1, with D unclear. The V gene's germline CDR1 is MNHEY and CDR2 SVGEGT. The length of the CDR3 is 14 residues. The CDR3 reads CVSSYSYRPNEQFF. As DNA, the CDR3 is TGTGTCAGCAGTTACTCGTACAGACCGAATGAACAGTTCTTC.

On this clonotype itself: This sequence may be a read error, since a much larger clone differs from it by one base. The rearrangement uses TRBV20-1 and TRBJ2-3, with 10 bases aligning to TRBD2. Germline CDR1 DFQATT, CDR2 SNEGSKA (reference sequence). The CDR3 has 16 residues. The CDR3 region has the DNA TGCAATGCTAGAGGCCTAGCGGGAGTCTTGACAGATACGCAGTATTTT. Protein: CNARGLAGVLTDTQYF.

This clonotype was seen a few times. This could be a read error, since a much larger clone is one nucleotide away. The CDR3 DNA reads as TGCAGTGCTAGCAGGGGGGCCCAAGATACGCAGTATTTT. It codes for CSASRGAQDTQYF. The gene calls are TRBV20-1 and TRBJ2-3, with TRBD1 as a possible D gene (7 bases). CDR1 is DFQATT, CDR2 SNEGSKA, per germline (reference sequence). This CDR3 is 13 amino acids long. Between the trimmed V and J ends, which lost 3 bases and 5 bases, there was a span of 12 bases.

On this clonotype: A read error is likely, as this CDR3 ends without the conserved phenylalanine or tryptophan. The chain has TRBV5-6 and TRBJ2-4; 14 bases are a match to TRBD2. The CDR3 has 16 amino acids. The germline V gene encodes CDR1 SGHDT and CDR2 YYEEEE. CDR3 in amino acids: CASGLAGGVAKYIQYY. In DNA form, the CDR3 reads TGTGCCAGCGGACTAGCGGGGGGCGTAGCCAAATACATTCAGTACTAC.

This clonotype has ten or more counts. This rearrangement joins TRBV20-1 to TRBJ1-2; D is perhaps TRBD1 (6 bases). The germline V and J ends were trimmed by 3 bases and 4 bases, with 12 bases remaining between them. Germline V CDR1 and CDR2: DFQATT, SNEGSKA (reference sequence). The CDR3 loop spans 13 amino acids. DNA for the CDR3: TGCAGTGCTAGTCGCCGGGACATCTATGGCTACACCTTC. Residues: CSASRRDIYGYTF.

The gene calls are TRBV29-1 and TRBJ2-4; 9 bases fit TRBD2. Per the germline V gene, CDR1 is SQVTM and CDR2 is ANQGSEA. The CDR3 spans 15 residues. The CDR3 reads CDVAKSSGTIGIQYF. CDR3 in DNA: TGCGACGTTGCGAAGTCTAGCGGGACGATAGGCATTCAGTACTTC.

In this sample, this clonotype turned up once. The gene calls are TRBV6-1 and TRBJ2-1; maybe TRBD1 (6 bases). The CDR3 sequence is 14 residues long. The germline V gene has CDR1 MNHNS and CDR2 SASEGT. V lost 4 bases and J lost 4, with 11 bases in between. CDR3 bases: TGTGCCAGCAGTGGACGGACAGTGTACAATGAGCAGTTCTTC. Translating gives CASSGRTVYNEQFF.